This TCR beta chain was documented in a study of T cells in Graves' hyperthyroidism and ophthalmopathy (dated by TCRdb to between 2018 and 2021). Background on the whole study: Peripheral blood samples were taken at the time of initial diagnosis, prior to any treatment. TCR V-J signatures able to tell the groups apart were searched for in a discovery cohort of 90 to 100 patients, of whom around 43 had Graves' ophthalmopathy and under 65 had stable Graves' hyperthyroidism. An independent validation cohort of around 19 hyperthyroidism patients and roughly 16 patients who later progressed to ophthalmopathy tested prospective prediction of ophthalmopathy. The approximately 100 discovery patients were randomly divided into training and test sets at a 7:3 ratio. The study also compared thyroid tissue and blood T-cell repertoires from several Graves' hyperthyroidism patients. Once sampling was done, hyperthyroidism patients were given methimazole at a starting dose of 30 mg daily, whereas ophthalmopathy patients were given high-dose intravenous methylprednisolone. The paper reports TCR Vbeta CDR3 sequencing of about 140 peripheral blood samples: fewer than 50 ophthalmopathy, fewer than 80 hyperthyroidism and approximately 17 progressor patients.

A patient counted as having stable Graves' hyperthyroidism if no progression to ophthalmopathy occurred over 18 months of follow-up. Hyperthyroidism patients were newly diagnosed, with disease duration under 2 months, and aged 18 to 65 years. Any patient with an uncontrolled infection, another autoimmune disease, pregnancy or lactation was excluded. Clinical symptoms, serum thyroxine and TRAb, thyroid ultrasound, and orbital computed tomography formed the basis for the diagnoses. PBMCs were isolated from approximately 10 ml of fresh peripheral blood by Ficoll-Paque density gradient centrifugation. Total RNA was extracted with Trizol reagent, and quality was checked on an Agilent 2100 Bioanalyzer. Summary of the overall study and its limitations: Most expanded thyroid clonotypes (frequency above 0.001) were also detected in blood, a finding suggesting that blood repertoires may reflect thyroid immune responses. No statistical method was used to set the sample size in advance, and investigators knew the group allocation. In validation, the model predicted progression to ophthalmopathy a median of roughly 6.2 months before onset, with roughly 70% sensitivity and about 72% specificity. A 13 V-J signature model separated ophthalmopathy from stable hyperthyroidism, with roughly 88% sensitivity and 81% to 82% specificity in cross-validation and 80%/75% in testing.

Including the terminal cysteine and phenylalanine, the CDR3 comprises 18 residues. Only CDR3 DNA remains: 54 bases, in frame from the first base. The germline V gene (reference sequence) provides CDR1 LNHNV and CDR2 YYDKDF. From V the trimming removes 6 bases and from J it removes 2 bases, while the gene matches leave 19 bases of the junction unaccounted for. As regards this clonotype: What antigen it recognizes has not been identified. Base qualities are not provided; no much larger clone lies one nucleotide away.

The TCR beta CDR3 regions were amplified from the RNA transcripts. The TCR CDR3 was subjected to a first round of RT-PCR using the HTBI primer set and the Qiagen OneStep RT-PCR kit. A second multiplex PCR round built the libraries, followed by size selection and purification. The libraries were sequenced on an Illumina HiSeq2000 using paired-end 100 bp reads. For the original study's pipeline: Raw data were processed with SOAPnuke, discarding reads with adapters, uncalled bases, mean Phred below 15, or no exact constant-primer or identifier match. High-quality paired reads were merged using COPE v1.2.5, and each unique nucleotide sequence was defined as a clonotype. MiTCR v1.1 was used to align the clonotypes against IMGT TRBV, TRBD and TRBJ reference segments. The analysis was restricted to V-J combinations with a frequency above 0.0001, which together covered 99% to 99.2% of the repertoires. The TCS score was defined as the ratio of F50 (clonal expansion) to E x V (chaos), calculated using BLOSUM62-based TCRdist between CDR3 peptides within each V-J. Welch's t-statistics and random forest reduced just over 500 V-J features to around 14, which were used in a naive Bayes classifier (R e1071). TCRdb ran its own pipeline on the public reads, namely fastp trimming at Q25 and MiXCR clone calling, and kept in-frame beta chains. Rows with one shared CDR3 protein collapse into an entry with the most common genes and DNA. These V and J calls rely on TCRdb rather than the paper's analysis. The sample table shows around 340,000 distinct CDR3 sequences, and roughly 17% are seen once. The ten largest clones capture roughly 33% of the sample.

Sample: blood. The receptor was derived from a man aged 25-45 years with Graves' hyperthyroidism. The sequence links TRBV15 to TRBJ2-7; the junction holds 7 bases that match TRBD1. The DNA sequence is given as TGTGCCACCAGTGACCTCGGGACAGCAAGGAGGAAGGCCTACGAGCAGTACTTC. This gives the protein CATSDLGTARRKAYEQYF.